Following are 12 T cell receptor beta chains from one sample sequenced in a study of OX40 agonist ivuxolimab in advanced cancers. Sequenced by immunoSEQ multiplex PCR; TCRdb stores in-frame clones only, minus some. The sample gives some 10,000 clones, about 84% of which show up once; under 11% is in the top ten. The material was CD4+ or CD8+ T cells sorted from blood, obtained in a trial of the OX40 agonist ivuxolimab. The receptors were sampled from an adult with an advanced solid tumor such as melanoma, head and neck, liver or kidney cancer.

The chain couples TRBV2 to TRBJ2-7, with 10 bases matching TRBD1. This CDR3 is built from 15 residues. The germline CDR1 and CDR2 sequences are SNHLY and FYNNEI. Germline trimming cut 5 bases from V and 3 bases from J; bases unmatched to any gene: 7. In DNA, the CDR3 is TGTGCCAGCAGTTCTCCCAGGACAGGGGGCTACGAGCAGTACTTC. Translation gives CASSSPRTGGYEQYF.

The chain carries TRBV5-1 and TRBJ2-3, with D unclear. The germline V gene has CDR1 SGHRS and CDR2 YFSETQ. The V gene lost 2 bases and the J gene lost 0 bases, with 10 bases spanning the gap. The length of the CDR3 is 15 residues. This CDR3 is CASSFAVTSTDTQYF. The DNA for the CDR3 is TGCGCCAGCAGCTTCGCGGTAACTAGCACAGATACGCAGTATTTT.

The chain has TRBV28 and TRBJ2-7; 7 bases map to TRBD1. The V gene's germline CDR1 is MDHEN and CDR2 SYDVKM. Trimming took 5 bases from V and 4 from J; bases not matched to a gene: 8. The CDR3 is 14 residues long. CDR3 DNA: TGTGCCAGCAGTGACAGGGTCTTGGGATACGAGCAGTACTTC. Translated, it gives CASSDRVLGYEQYF.

CDR3 loop: CASSLGTSGSWNEQFF. For the CDR3, the DNA is TGTGCCAGCAGTCTGGGGACTAGCGGGAGTTGGAATGAGCAGTTCTTC. The V and J genes are TRBV27 and TRBJ2-1, with 14 bases fitting TRBD2. The length of the CDR3 is 16 residues. The ends lost 5 bases at V and 7 bases at J; junction bases unmatched: 7. Germline lookup yields CDR1 MNHEY and CDR2 SMNVEV (reference sequence).

The rearrangement links TRBV19 to TRBJ2-5, with D perhaps assigned TRBD1 or TRBD2 (5 bases each). The germline CDR1 and CDR2 sequences are LNHDA and SQIVND (reference sequence). V was shortened by 5 bases and J by 6 bases, with 22 bases between the two germline ends. CDR3 length equals 16 residues. The CDR3 loop is CASSPIGQGRVKTQYF. DNA for the CDR3: TGTGCCAGTAGTCCGATAGGGCAGGGACGGGTCAAGACCCAGTACTTC. Based on the CDR3 plus reference TRBV19 and TRBJ2-5, the full variable domain is DGGITQSPKYLFRKEGQNVTLSCEQNLNHDAMYWYRQDPGQGLRLIYYSQIVNDFQKGDIAEGYSVSREKKESFPLTVTSAQKNPTAFYLCASSPIGQGRVKTQYFGPGTRLLVL.

The DNA for the CDR3 is TGTGCCAGTAGTTGGGGGGGTACTTACAATGAGCAGTTCTTC. This codes for CASSWGGTYNEQFF. V and J are TRBV19 and TRBJ2-1; 7 bases agree with TRBD2. CDR3 size: 14 residues. The germline CDR1 and CDR2 sequences are LNHDA and SQIVND (reference sequence). V was clipped by 5 bases and J by 4 bases; unmatched bases: 5. The whole variable domain, remainder taken from reference TRBV19 and TRBJ2-1, is DGGITQSPKYLFRKEGQNVTLSCEQNLNHDAMYWYRQDPGQGLRLIYYSQIVNDFQKGDIAEGYSVSREKKESFPLTVTSAQKNPTAFYLCASSWGGTYNEQFFGPGTRLTVL.

The chain carries TRBV4-3 and TRBJ1-5; TRBD1 matches 7 bases. CDR3 size: 15 residues. Trimming cost V 3 bases and J 0 bases; bases outside gene matches: 2. The germline CDR1 and CDR2 sequences are LGHNA and YSLEER. In DNA form, the CDR3 reads TGCGCCAGCAGCCATGGGACAGATAGCAATCAGCCCCAGCATTTT. It specifies CASSHGTDSNQPQHF.

The chain has TRBV7-3 and TRBJ2-3; D gene uncertain. This CDR3 is built from 15 residues. Trimming stripped 0 bases from V and 2 bases from J, with 9 bases between. The germline gives CDR1 SGHTA, CDR2 FQGTGA. CDR3 amino acids: CASSLTPTYTDTQYF. The CDR3 nucleotides are TGTGCCAGCAGCTTAACGCCAACTTACACAGATACGCAGTATTTT. Full variable domain (rest looked up from reference TRBV7-3 and TRBJ2-3): GAGVSQTPSNKVTEKGKYVELRCDPISGHTALYWYRQSLGQGPEFLIYFQGTGAADDSGLPNDRFFAVRPEGSVSTLKIQRTERGDSAVYLCASSLTPTYTDTQYFGPGTRLTVL.

This sequence joins TRBV28 and TRBJ1-5, with a possible D match to TRBD1 (5 bases). Germline values: CDR1 MDHEN, CDR2 SYDVKM. The CDR3 runs 15 residues. V lost 1 base and J 3 bases, leaving 10 bases between the germline ends. In nucleotides, the CDR3 is TGTGCCAGCAGTTTATTTTCAGGGTTCAATCAGCCCCAGCATTTT. It encodes CASSLFSGFNQPQHF.

Here the CDR3 reads CASRFGLVTDTQYF. Here the CDR3 DNA reads TGTGCCAGCAGATTCGGACTAGTAACAGATACGCAGTATTTT. The V gene is TRBV7-9, the J gene TRBJ2-3; 7 bases are shared with TRBD2. Germline CDR1 is SEHNR and CDR2 is FQNEAQ (reference sequence). The CDR3 extends over 14 amino acids. The V and J ends lost 6 bases and 3 bases, in that order; junction bases with no gene match: 6. The full variable domain, its missing parts supplied by reference TRBV7-9 and TRBJ2-3, is DTGVSQNPRHKITKRGQNVTFRCDPISEHNRLYWYRQTLGQGPEFLTYFQNEAQLEKSRLLSDRFSAERPKGSFSTLEIQRTEQGDSAMYLCASRFGLVTDTQYFGPGTRLTVL.

This clone was picked up a small number of times. The chain is built from TRBV28 and TRBJ2-1; unclear D gene. The CDR3 extends over 15 amino acids. V lost 6 bases to trimming and J lost 4 bases, with 16 bases between them. The germline gives CDR1 MDHEN, CDR2 SYDVKM. The CDR3 protein is CASSPRSTGYNEQFF. The CDR3 DNA sequence: TGTGCCAGCAGCCCACGAAGTACTGGGTACAATGAGCAGTTCTTC.

The chain employs TRBV23-1 and TRBJ2-1; D assignment may be TRBD1 or TRBD2 (5 bases each). TRBV23-1 is recorded as an ORF, its role being uncertain. The CDR3 length is 16 residues. Trimming removed 0 bases from V and 5 bases from J, with 14 bases in between. The DNA of the CDR3 is TGCGCCAGCAGTCAATCGGCAGGGAGACAAAACAATGAGCAGTTCTTC. Translation: CASSQSAGRQNNEQFF.